The 3 T cell receptor beta chains listed next were all sequenced from one sample in a study of blood T cell repertoires in COVID-19. Some clones are missing from TCRdb's copy, which holds only in-frame ones; the method was immunoSEQ multiplex PCR. Of 250,000 to 300,000 clones listed, approximately 89% are singletons. Source material: peripheral blood. The source is a woman between 25 and 40 years old who had recovered from COVID-19.

The chain uses TRBV7-2 and TRBJ2-1, with 11 nucleotides matching TRBD2. The J segment lost 7 bases and the V segment lost 4 bases, leaving 9 bases of the junction unmatched. The CDR3 totals 16 residues. Germline V gene sequence: CDR1 SGHTA, CDR2 FQGNSA. CDR3 region: CASSYNSGGGTNEQFF. The DNA of the CDR3 is TGTGCCAGCAGCTATAATAGCGGGGGGGGCACGAATGAGCAGTTCTTC.

CDR3 sequence: CASSLSRQGNEKLFF. The CDR3 DNA reads as TGTGCCAGCAGCTTGTCCCGACAGGGGAATGAAAAACTGTTTTTT. The chain joins TRBV5-4 to TRBJ1-4; 8 nucleotides align to TRBD1. Germline V lookup: CDR1 SGHNT, CDR2 YYREEE (reference sequence). Losses at the gene ends were 1 base for V and 5 bases for J; bases not matched to a gene: 4. The CDR3 runs to 15 residues.

J is TRBJ2-2 and V is TRBV27; D remains unclear. Germline V lookup: CDR1 MNHEY, CDR2 SMNVEV (reference sequence). The CDR3 has 13 amino acids. Trimming stripped 7 bases from V and 8 bases from J, with 14 bases between. CDR3 amino acids: CASISPGLGELFF. The DNA of the CDR3 is TGTGCCAGCATAAGTCCAGGCCTAGGGGAGCTGTTTTTT.